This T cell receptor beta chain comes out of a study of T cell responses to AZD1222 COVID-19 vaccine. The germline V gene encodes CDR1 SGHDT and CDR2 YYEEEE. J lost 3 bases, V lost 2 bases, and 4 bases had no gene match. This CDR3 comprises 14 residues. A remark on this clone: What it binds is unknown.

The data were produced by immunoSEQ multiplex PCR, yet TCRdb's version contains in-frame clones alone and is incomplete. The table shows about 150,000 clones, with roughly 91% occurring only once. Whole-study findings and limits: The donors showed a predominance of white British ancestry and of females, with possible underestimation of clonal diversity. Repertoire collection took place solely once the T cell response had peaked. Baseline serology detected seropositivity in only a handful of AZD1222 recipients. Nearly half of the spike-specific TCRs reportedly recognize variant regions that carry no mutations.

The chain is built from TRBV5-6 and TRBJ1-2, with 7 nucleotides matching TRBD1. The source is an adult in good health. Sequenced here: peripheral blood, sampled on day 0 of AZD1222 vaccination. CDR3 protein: CASSFGQVDYGYTF. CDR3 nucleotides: TGTGCCAGCAGCTTTGGACAGGTTGACTATGGCTACACCTTC.